Reported below is one T cell receptor (beta chain). Antigen: not known. The sample belongs to a study of response to subunit inactivated influenza vaccine. Whole-study findings and limits: Authors suggested each seasonal flu vaccination may recruit only limited numbers of new T cells.

Germline CDR1 SGHDT, CDR2 YYEEEE. CDR3 length: 15 residues. Trimming took 1 base from V and 2 from J, leaving 7 bases between them. MiXCR, run by TCRdb on the RT-PCR reads, gives a single entry per CDR3 protein. The repertoire holds roughly 500,000 distinct CDR3 sequences, with around 25% as singletons. This same sample was also taken into another study, of T cells expressing NK-cell markers. This second report adds: Beta-chain TCR cDNA was generated via 5'RACE template switching with UMIs. Sorted CD3+CD56+NKG2C+, CD3+CD56+NKG2C- and CD3+CD56-NKG2C+ T cells provided the TCR beta repertoires. The study sequenced eight donors, seven HCMV-seropositive and one seronegative. For a handful of donors, the dominant NKG2C+ clonotypes made up about 1.0-8% of their CD8+ T cells.

Sequenced material: CD4+ T cells sorted from PBMCs, taken roughly 13 days after vaccination. This receptor was taken from a man aged 50-60 years who received an inactivated influenza vaccine. This chain uses TRBV5-6 with TRBJ2-6; D gene ambiguous. CDR3 protein: CASSLRRAGANVLTF. The CDR3 nucleotides are TGTGCCAGCAGCTTGCGAAGGGCTGGGGCCAACGTCCTGACTTTC.